One and the same sample provided the 30 T cell receptor beta chains below, sequenced in a study of T and B cells in COVID-19 patients. Multiplex PCR with BIOMED2 TRB-A/B primer pools amplified TRB rearrangements. From the multiplex PCR reads, TCRdb called clonotypes with MiXCR, one entry per CDR3 protein. The repertoire holds tens of thousands of distinct CDR3 sequences, with approximately 32% as singletons. From blood, about 250-500 ng of genomic DNA served as TRB template. Sequenced: blood. The receptors originated from a human donor who had recovered from COVID-19.

This clonotype was recorded many times. The chain employs TRBV19 and TRBJ1-4, with D uncertain. This CDR3 spans 13 amino acids. CDR1 and CDR2 (germline): LNHDA, SQIVND (reference sequence). The V end was cut by 5 bases, the J end by 5 bases, with 9 bases between. CDR3 DNA sequence: TGTGCCAGTAGTCCAGACTTAAATGAAAAACTGTTTTTT. It specifies CASSPDLNEKLFF.

The chain links TRBV20-1 to TRBJ2-1; TRBD1 matches 9 bases. In germline, CDR1 is DFQATT, CDR2 SNEGSKA (reference sequence). This CDR3 has 14 residues. The chain's CDR3 is CSSTGTGYYNEQFF. CDR3 sequence (DNA): TGCAGCTCTACCGGGACAGGGTACTACAATGAGCAGTTCTTC.

This clonotype has just a few counts. The CDR3 coding sequence is TGTGCCAGCAGCTTGGGGGCAGGAAGATCCTACGAGCAGTACTTC. Translating gives CASSLGAGRSYEQYF. V usage is TRBV7-9 and J usage is TRBJ2-7, with D tentatively TRBD1 (6 bases). Germline-derived CDR1 and CDR2 are SEHNR and FQNEAQ (reference sequence). The CDR3 runs 15 residues. Trimming stripped 3 bases from V and 1 base from J, with 13 bases between.

The chain carries TRBV7-2 and TRBJ1-3; D gene ambiguous. The CDR3 has 14 amino acids. Germline CDR1 and CDR2: SGHTA and FQGNSA. Trimming stripped 2 bases from V and 0 bases from J, with 5 bases between. The CDR3 DNA follows: TGTGCCAGCAGCTTATACAGCTCTGGAAACACCATATATTTT. Protein: CASSLYSSGNTIYF.

Details on this clonotype: A much larger clone lies one base from this, so it may be a read error. V and J are TRBV6-5 and TRBJ2-7, with a weak D call TRBD1 (6 bases). The CDR3 contains 15 residues. V shed 10 bases and J shed 0 bases, with 19 bases lying between them. The germline CDR1 and CDR2 sequences are MNHEY and SVGAGI. Here the CDR3 DNA reads TGTGCCAACAAGTCGAGCAGGGGTCACTCCTACGAGCAGTACTTC. Protein sequence: CANKSSRGHSYEQYF.

The chain couples TRBV6-2 or TRBV6-3 to TRBJ2-2; TRBD1 aligns across 7 bases. The V and J ends lost 0 bases and 2 bases, in that order; junction bases with no gene match: 6. The germline V gene has CDR1 MNHEY and CDR2 SVGEGT. CDR3 length: 17 amino acids. This CDR3 is CASSYSLGGLNTGELFF. CDR3 DNA: TGTGCCAGCAGTTACTCGCTAGGGGGCTTAAACACCGGGGAGCTGTTTTTT.

This clonotype was seen a handful of times. J is TRBJ2-3 and V is TRBV18, with TRBD1 as a possible D gene (6 bases). The CDR3 runs to 15 residues. The V end was cut by 3 bases, the J end by 3 bases, with 13 bases between. Germline CDR1 and CDR2: KGHSH and LQKENI. The CDR3: CASSPDRTATDTQYF. CDR3 sequence (DNA): TGTGCCAGCTCACCCGACCGGACAGCGACAGATACGCAGTATTTT.

The chain uses TRBV18 and TRBJ1-4, with D uncertain. CDR1 is KGHSH and CDR2 is LQKENI in the germline V gene. CDR3 length: 17 residues. The V and J ends lost 1 base and 0 bases respectively, with 12 bases between them. The CDR3 loop reads CASSPRARRSTNEKLFF. DNA for the CDR3: TGTGCCAGCTCACCACGGGCCAGGAGGTCAACTAATGAAAAACTGTTTTTT.

V usage is TRBV20-1 and J usage is TRBJ2-1; D possibly corresponds to TRBD2 (6 bases). Trimming took 3 bases from V and 9 from J, leaving 15 bases between them. This CDR3 has 13 residues. Germline lookup yields CDR1 DFQATT and CDR2 SNEGSKA (reference sequence). In DNA, the CDR3 is TGCAGTGCTAGTGGGACTGGGGTCGGTGAGCAGTTCTTC. Its protein is CSASGTGVGEQFF.

The chain employs TRBV18 and TRBJ1-4; no reliable D call. The germline V gene has CDR1 KGHSH and CDR2 LQKENI. CDR3 length: 15 residues. Trimming removed 6 bases from V and 2 bases from J, with 13 bases in between. In nucleotides, the CDR3 is TGTGCCAGCTCCTACGGCCTCCAGACTAATGAAAAACTGTTTTTT. The encoded protein is CASSYGLQTNEKLFF.

This clonotype was seen a few times. The chain recombines TRBV6-5 with TRBJ1-1; 7 nucleotides line up with TRBD1. CDR1 is MNHEY, CDR2 SVGAGI, per germline. V was pared by 7 bases and J by 4 bases, with 3 bases of the junction left unmatched. The CDR3 has 12 amino acids. CDR3 nucleotides: TGTGCCAGCAATAGACAGGGCACTGAAGCTTTCTTT. As protein: CASNRQGTEAFF.

This chain uses TRBV28 with TRBJ1-5; D not resolved. V was clipped by 3 bases and J by 3 bases, with 15 bases between them. Germline V gene lookup returns CDR1 MDHEN and CDR2 SYDVKM. The CDR3 runs to 16 residues. The DNA for the CDR3 is TGTGCCAGCAGTTTCGCGGGGATCCAGGTCAATCAGCCCCAGCATTTT. This codes for CASSFAGIQVNQPQHF. The full variable domain, with the rest looked up from reference TRBV28 and TRBJ1-5, is DVKVTQSSRYLVKRTGEKVFLECVQDMDHENMFWYRQDPGLGLRLIYFSYDVKMKEKGDIPEGYSVSREKKERFSLILESASTNQTSMYLCASSFAGIQVNQPQHFGDGTRLSIL.

The chain recombines TRBV4-2 with TRBJ1-4; TRBD1 matches 8 bases. The V segment lost 8 bases and the J segment 0 bases; nucleotides outside the gene matches: 8. This CDR3 has 16 amino acids. CDR1 is LGHNA and CDR2 is YNFKEQ in the germline V gene. The DNA of the CDR3 is TGTGCCAGCCTAAGGACAGGGCCCGCAACTAATGAAAAACTGTTTTTT. Its translation: CASLRTGPATNEKLFF.

This clonotype is medium-sized. CDR3 sequence reads: CSVKSRDGYTGELFF. In DNA form, the CDR3 reads TGCAGCGTCAAGAGTCGGGATGGGTACACCGGGGAGCTGTTTTTT. The chain has TRBV29-1 and TRBJ2-2; TRBD2 might be the D (5 bases). The CDR3 sequence is 15 residues long. V was clipped by 6 bases and J by 3 bases, with 17 bases between them. The germline CDR1 and CDR2 sequences are SQVTM and ANQGSEA.

The chain is built from TRBV28 and TRBJ2-1; 8 bases agree with TRBD2. Germline CDR1 is MDHEN and CDR2 is SYDVKM. The CDR3 is made up of 12 amino acids. V shed 4 bases and J 8 bases; nucleotides not matched to a gene: 1. The CDR3 protein is CASSSGGYEQFF. The CDR3 nucleotides read TGTGCCAGCAGTTCGGGGGGGTATGAGCAGTTCTTC. The full variable domain, completed using reference TRBV28 and TRBJ2-1, is DVKVTQSSRYLVKRTGEKVFLECVQDMDHENMFWYRQDPGLGLRLIYFSYDVKMKEKGDIPEGYSVSREKKERFSLILESASTNQTSMYLCASSSGGYEQFFGPGTRLTVL.

This clonotype has only one observation. This chain connects TRBV29-1 to TRBJ1-2; 10 bases line up with TRBD1. V lost 6 bases and J lost 2; bases outside the gene matches: 3. Germline V lookup: CDR1 SQVTM, CDR2 ANQGSEA. The length of the CDR3 is 13 residues. CDR3 amino acids: CSVSGQGNYGYTF. The CDR3 nucleotides read TGCAGCGTCTCGGGACAGGGGAACTATGGCTACACCTTC.

This clonotype qualifies as medium-sized. The chain carries TRBV5-5 and TRBJ2-3; D remains ambiguous. This CDR3 spans 10 amino acids. The germline CDR1 and CDR2 sequences are SGHKS and YYEKEE (reference sequence). Trimming left V 7 bases short and J 3 bases short, with 3 bases between. In DNA, the CDR3 is TGTGCCAGCGGGACAGATACGCAGTATTTT. Translating gives CASGTDTQYF.

This clonotype occurred a few times. This sequence joins TRBV6-2 or TRBV6-3 and TRBJ2-5; tentative D call: TRBD1 (6 bases). Germline V lookup: CDR1 MNHEY, CDR2 SVGEGT. The V end was cut by 6 bases, the J end by 4 bases, with 9 bases between. The CDR3 is 12 amino acids. CDR3 sequence (DNA): TGTGCCAGCAGGGAGACAGGAGAGACCCAGTACTTC. Residues: CASRETGETQYF.

By proportion, this clonotype is medium-sized (0.01 to 0.1%). The V and J genes are TRBV29-1 and TRBJ2-3; no clear D. Germline assignment: CDR1 SQVTM and CDR2 ANQGSEA. The CDR3 runs 13 residues. The ends were cut back, 7 bases at V and 7 bases at J, with 18 bases in the middle. CDR3 nucleotide sequence: TGCAGCGCCCCAGAGCCTAGTACAAATACGCAGTATTTT. Its translation: CSAPEPSTNTQYF.

The chain employs TRBV24-1 and TRBJ1-2, with D uncertain. There are 12 residues in the CDR3. Germline V lookup: CDR1 KGHDR, CDR2 SFDVKD. Trimming took off 3 bases at V and 4 bases at J, with 5 bases between the two ends. The CDR3 region is CATSDPLYGYTF. CDR3 coding DNA: TGTGCCACCAGTGATCCGCTCTATGGCTACACCTTC.

In this sample, this clonotype turned up many times. The genes are TRBV12-3 or TRBV12-4 and TRBJ2-7; 9 nucleotides match TRBD2. The CDR3 contains 14 residues. Trimming took 3 bases from V and 6 from J; bases not matched to a gene: 6. The CDR3 DNA sequence: TGTGCCAGCAGTTTGGGGCGGGAGGGCCTCGAGCAGTACTTC. Amino acid sequence: CASSLGREGLEQYF.

The CDR3 protein is CASSFGAGAPYEQYF. CDR3 in DNA: TGTGCCAGCAGCTTTGGGGCGGGAGCCCCCTACGAGCAGTACTTC. This sequence joins TRBV7-2 and TRBJ2-7; TRBD2 matches at 7 bases. Germline CDR1 and CDR2: SGHTA and FQGNSA. The CDR3 length is 15 residues. The J segment lost 2 bases and the V segment lost 3 bases, leaving 7 bases of the junction unmatched.

This clonotype was seen a few times. V is TRBV12-3 or TRBV12-4 and J is TRBJ1-1, with D unclear. With 8 bases removed from V and 3 bases from J, the gap between germline ends came to 13 bases. The CDR3 runs 13 residues. The CDR3, as DNA: TGTGCCAGCGCACGAGGCTCGGACACTGAAGCTTTCTTT. Protein: CASARGSDTEAFF.

This clonotype has only a few counts. The gene calls are TRBV12-3 or TRBV12-4 and TRBJ2-7; no clear D gene. Trimming pared 2 bases from V and 2 bases from J, leaving 10 bases between. This CDR3 contains 14 residues. The CDR3 DNA reads TGTGCCAGCAGTTTACAAGAAGGTACCTACGAGCAGTACTTC. It encodes CASSLQEGTYEQYF.

This clonotype was seen more than once but under ten times. The chain employs TRBV6-2 or TRBV6-3 and TRBJ2-7; no clear D gene. The CDR3 consists of 13 residues. Germline V lookup: CDR1 MNHEY, CDR2 SVGEGT. Trimming took 6 bases from V and 4 from J, leaving 13 bases between them. The CDR3 coding sequence is TGTGCCAGCAGACAAGTAGTGTCTTACGAGCAGTACTTC. Protein sequence: CASRQVVSYEQYF.

This clonotype was detected a few times. The genes are TRBV15 and TRBJ1-2, with TRBD1 matching over 11 bases. The CDR3 totals 18 residues. Losses at the gene ends were 0 bases for V and 4 bases for J; bases not matched to a gene: 10. Germline V gene data show CDR1 as LNHNV and CDR2 as YYDKDF (reference sequence). CDR3 loop: CATSRDRIGTGGIYGYTF. In nucleotides, the CDR3 is TGTGCCACCAGCAGAGATCGGATCGGGACAGGGGGGATCTATGGCTACACCTTC.

CDR3 sequence reads: CASSQDEAAGDTQYF. The CDR3 DNA follows: TGTGCCAGCAGCCAAGATGAGGCGGCGGGGGATACGCAGTATTTT. The V gene is TRBV4-2, the J gene TRBJ2-3; a weak D match, TRBD2 (6 bases). The CDR3 runs 15 residues. CDR1 is LGHNA and CDR2 is YNFKEQ in the germline V gene. Trimming took 0 bases from V and 6 from J, leaving 13 bases between them.

This rearrangement joins TRBV5-4 to TRBJ1-2, with no clear D. The germline CDR1 and CDR2 sequences are SGHNT and YYREEE (reference sequence). The ends were cut back, 0 bases at V and 3 bases at J, with 9 bases in the middle. The CDR3 length is 14 residues. CDR3 in amino acids: CASSLVSRDYGYTF. The CDR3, as DNA: TGTGCCAGCAGCTTGGTATCGCGGGACTATGGCTACACCTTC.

The chain carries TRBV5-4 and TRBJ2-3; TRBD2 is a possible D gene (5 bases). This CDR3 has 16 residues. V lost 4 bases, J lost 4 bases, and 19 bases lay in between. CDR1 SGHNT and CDR2 YYREEE come from the germline V gene (reference sequence). CDR3 sequence: CASSPVAGGLSDTQYF. DNA of the CDR3: TGTGCCAGCAGCCCGGTGGCAGGCGGGTTGTCAGATACGCAGTATTTT.

This sequence joins TRBV7-2 and TRBJ2-1, with a tentative D call TRBD2 (6 bases). V lost 4 bases and J lost 6, with 16 bases in between. This CDR3 region has 15 residues. The germline CDR1 and CDR2 sequences are SGHTA and FQGNSA. In DNA, the CDR3 is TGTGCCAGCAGCTGGGACTGGCGGGGACTCAATGAGCAGTTCTTC. Amino acid sequence: CASSWDWRGLNEQFF.